One T cell receptor beta chain is described in this entry. This entry comes from a study of blood T cell repertoires in COVID-19. The wider study: Material from acute and convalescent COVID-19 was sourced from the United States, Italy and Spain.

The trim removed 0 bases at V and 5 bases at J, leaving 9 bases unmatched. The CDR3 consists of 18 residues. Germline values: CDR1 MGHRA, CDR2 YSYEKL. As processed by the authors: Amplified reference gene primers provided the basis for estimating nucleated cell counts. Generated by immunoSEQ multiplex PCR, the TCRdb table keeps only in-frame clones and is missing some. D and trimming come from the DNA, and the V and J calls and clone size come from that table. This table has around 310,000 clones, over 75% appearing once. The study drew participants aged about 18 to 95 years from approximately 25 US areas. Cohort placement rested on clinical history that participants reported themselves.

The TCR comes from a man aged 25-45 years who had recovered from COVID-19. The genes are TRBV4-1 and TRBJ2-2; 10 positions match TRBD1. Sample: PBMCs or T cells enriched from blood (not recorded which). The CDR3 bases are TGCGCCAGCAGCCAAGATTGGACAGGGGGTTTGCGGACCGGGGAGCTGTTTTTT. Encoded protein: CASSQDWTGGLRTGELFF.